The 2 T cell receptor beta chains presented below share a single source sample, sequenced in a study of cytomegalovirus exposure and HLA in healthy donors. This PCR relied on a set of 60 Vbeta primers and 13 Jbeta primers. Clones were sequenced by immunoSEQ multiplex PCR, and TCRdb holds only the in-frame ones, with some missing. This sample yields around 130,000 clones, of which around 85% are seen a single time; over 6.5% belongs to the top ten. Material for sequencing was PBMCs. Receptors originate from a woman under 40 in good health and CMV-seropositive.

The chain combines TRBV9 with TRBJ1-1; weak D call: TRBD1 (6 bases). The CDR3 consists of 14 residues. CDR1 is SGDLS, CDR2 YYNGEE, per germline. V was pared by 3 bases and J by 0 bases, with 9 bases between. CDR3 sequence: CASSEGVVNTEAFF. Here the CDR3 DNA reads TGTGCCAGCAGCGAGGGGGTGGTGAACACTGAAGCTTTCTTT.

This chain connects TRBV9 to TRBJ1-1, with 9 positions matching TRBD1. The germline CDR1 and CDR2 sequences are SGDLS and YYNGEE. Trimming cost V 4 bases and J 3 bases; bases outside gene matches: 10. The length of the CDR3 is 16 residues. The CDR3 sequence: CASSFPVDRGDTEAFF. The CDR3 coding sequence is TGTGCCAGCAGCTTTCCGGTTGACAGGGGGGACACTGAAGCTTTCTTT.